The clone carrying this T cell receptor beta chain was picked up a small number of times. Antigen specificity is unknown. PCR was performed a second time for about 6 to 11 cycles using a sample-barcoded 5' primer and a J-beta primer mix. TCRdb re-called the 5' RACE reads through MiXCR, storing one row per CDR3 protein. Among over 1,500,000 distinct CDR3 sequences listed, about two fifths were seen once. This sample is drawn from a study of blood T cells in healthy people across ages. Study context: Template switching captured about one barcoded beta molecule per two T cells.

With 2 bases removed from V and 5 bases from J, the gap between germline ends came to 7 bases. From germline, CDR1 is DFQATT and CDR2 SNEGSKA (reference sequence). This CDR3 has 12 amino acids. Donor samples were obtained from healthy Caucasian individuals from Russia, aged 6 to 90. The amount of total RNA extracted per sample was at least 6 micrograms. General study points: CMV status of donors was unknown, possibly confounding expanded clonotype changes.

The specimen sequenced was blood. This TCR was sampled from a human donor in good health. The chain joins TRBV20-1 to TRBJ1-5, with D hard to call. CDR3 DNA: TGCAGTGCTAGACGTTGGGATCAGCCCCAGCATTTT. Its protein product is CSARRWDQPQHF.